This TCR beta chain was captured by sequencing in a study of T cell clusters in autoimmune cytopenias. As concerns this clonotype: Its antigen is not identified.

The CDR3 runs 17 residues. CDR1 and CDR2 (germline): LGHNA, YNFKEQ. Findings and caveats of the study: The T cell clusters came from computational analysis alone and lack functional validation.

Roughly 38,000 genome equivalents of blood DNA were amplified for TRB. TRB was amplified by touch-down multiplex PCR, primer pools A and B combined. TCRdb reprocessed the multiplex PCR reads; each CDR3 protein has one entry and no DNA is given. The specimen's table records more than 3,000 distinct CDR3 sequences. The sequence derives from a human donor with an autoimmune cytopenia or autoimmune hepatitis (not recorded which). J is TRBJ1-5 and V is TRBV4-2; the D call from TCRdb, TRBD1, cannot be confirmed without DNA. The sample comprised peripheral blood. The CDR3 sequence: CASSQTLDRGGVQPQHF.